The rows below give T cell receptor beta chains drawn from one sample of a study of blood T cell repertoires in COVID-19. Profiling relied on immunoSEQ multiplex PCR, and the TCRdb table lists in-frame clones only, not all of them. The sample lists fewer than 400,000 clones, just under 90% occurring once. The sequenced material came from PBMCs or T cells enriched from blood (not recorded which). These receptors originate from a woman aged 45-59 years who had recovered from COVID-19. Each CDR3 is given with its conserved first and last residue. D genes are given only for firm matches. Only some rows state a clone size, as once, few, many or a class for expanded clones.

CASSIAQASGYEQYF,TGTGCCAGTAGTATAGCGCAGGCGAGCGGCTACGAGCAGTACTTC,TRBJ2-7,-,-,15,TRBV19
CASNPRGEGGEQFF,TGTGCCAGCAATCCCCGGGGGGAGGGCGGTGAGCAGTTCTTC,TRBJ2-1,-,TRBD2,14,TRBV25-1
CASSYEGGIAGELFF,TGTGCCAGCAGTTACGAGGGCGGGATCGCCGGGGAGCTGTTTTTT,TRBJ2-2,-,-,15,TRBV6-6
CASSLGLVQETQYF,TGTGCCAGCAGCTTAGGGCTGGTCCAAGAGACCCAGTACTTC,TRBJ2-5,-,-,14,TRBV7-8
CASSVSLDPQGQGRSYEQYF,TGTGCCAGCAGCGTATCCCTTGACCCTCAGGGACAGGGTAGATCCTACGAGCAGTACTTC,TRBJ2-7,-,TRBD1,20,TRBV9
CASSLVIQGGTGELFF,TGCGCCAGCAGCTTGGTTATACAGGGGGGCACCGGGGAGCTGTTTTTT,TRBJ2-2,-,TRBD1,16,TRBV5-1
CASSVGRTGNEQYF,TGTGCCAGCAGCGTCGGAAGGACAGGGAACGAGCAGTACTTC,TRBJ2-7,-,TRBD1,14,TRBV9
CASSLTVNYGYTF,TGTGCCAGCAGTTTAACAGTTAACTATGGCTACACCTTC,TRBJ1-2,few,-,13,TRBV12-3/TRBV12-4
CASSWDSDTQYF,TGCGCCAGCAGCTGGGACAGCGATACGCAGTATTTT,TRBJ2-3,-,TRBD1,12,TRBV5-1
CASSQDTSGASSYNEQFF,TGCGCCAGCAGCCAAGATACAAGCGGGGCCAGCTCCTACAATGAGCAGTTCTTC,TRBJ2-1,few,TRBD2,18,TRBV4-1
CASTKPGQGAGELFF,TGTGCCAGCACCAAACCGGGACAGGGGGCCGGGGAGCTGTTTTTT,TRBJ2-2,-,TRBD1,15,TRBV28
CASREGASTDTQYF,TGCGCCAGCAGAGAGGGGGCCAGCACAGATACGCAGTATTTT,TRBJ2-3,-,TRBD1,14,TRBV5-1
CASSQDLGDRGIGEAFF,TGTGCCAGCAGCCAAGATTTAGGGGACAGGGGAATTGGTGAAGCTTTCTTT,TRBJ1-1,-,TRBD1,17,TRBV3-1/TRBV3-2
CASSQGARNEKLFF,TGCGCCAGCAGCCAGGGGGCCAGGAATGAAAAACTGTTTTTT,TRBJ1-4,-,TRBD1,14,TRBV5-1
CASSSTYGEQYF,TGTGCCAGCAGTTCGACTTATGGCGAGCAGTACTTC,TRBJ2-7,few,-,12,TRBV28
CASSRQGVTEAFF,TGTGCCAGCAGTAGACAGGGGGTAACTGAAGCTTTCTTT,TRBJ1-1,few,TRBD1,13,TRBV27
CASSESLPRDRPSYEQYF,TGTGCCAGCAGTGAATCATTACCCCGGGACAGACCCTCCTACGAGCAGTACTTC,TRBJ2-7,-,TRBD1,18,TRBV25-1